This T cell receptor beta chain is from a study of blood T cell repertoires in COVID-19. The CDR3 contains 16 residues. Germline V gives CDR1 SGHTA, CDR2 FQGNSA. Trimming shortened V by 6 bases and J by 7 bases, and 23 bases separated the two germline ends. Measured with immunoSEQ multiplex PCR; TCRdb has only the in-frame clones, and not every one. The sample has 65,000 to 90,000 clones, 75% to 95% seen once. The sequenced material came from peripheral blood. This rearrangement joins TRBV7-2 to TRBJ2-3; D might be TRBD2 (6 bases). The TCR comes from a human donor in a cohort sampled during active COVID-19. The CDR3 DNA reads TGTGCCAGCAGTCCCGGTATTTCCCCCGGGACTCATACGCAGTATTTT. Protein: CASSPGISPGTHTQYF.